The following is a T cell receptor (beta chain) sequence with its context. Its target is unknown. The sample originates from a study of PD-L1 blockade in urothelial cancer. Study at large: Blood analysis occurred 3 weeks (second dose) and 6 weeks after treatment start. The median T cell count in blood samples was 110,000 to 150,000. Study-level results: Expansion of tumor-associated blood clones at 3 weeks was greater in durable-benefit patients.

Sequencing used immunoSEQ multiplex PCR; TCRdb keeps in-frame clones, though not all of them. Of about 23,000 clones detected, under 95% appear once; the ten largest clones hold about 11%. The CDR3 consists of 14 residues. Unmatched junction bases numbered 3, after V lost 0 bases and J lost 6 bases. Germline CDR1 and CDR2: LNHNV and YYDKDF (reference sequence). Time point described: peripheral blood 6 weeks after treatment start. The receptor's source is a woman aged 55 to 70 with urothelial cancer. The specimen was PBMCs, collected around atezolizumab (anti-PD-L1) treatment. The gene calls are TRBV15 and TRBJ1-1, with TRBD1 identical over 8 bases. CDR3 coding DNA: TGTGCCACCAGCAGAGACAGGGGGCCATCTGAAGCTTTCTTT. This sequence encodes CATSRDRGPSEAFF.